One sample yielded the 10 T cell receptor beta chains listed below, sequenced in a study of OX40 agonist ivuxolimab in advanced cancers. Clones were read by immunoSEQ multiplex PCR, and TCRdb kept only the in-frame ones, dropping some. The sample has 74,000 or so clones, roughly 81% seen once; the top ten hold 2%. Sequenced here: CD4+ or CD8+ T cells sorted from blood, sampled in a trial of the OX40 agonist ivuxolimab. The source of these receptors is an adult with an advanced solid tumor such as melanoma, head and neck, liver or kidney cancer.

V usage is TRBV10-3 and J usage is TRBJ2-3; D is undetermined. CDR3 length: 12 amino acids. The ends were cut back, 4 bases at V and 2 bases at J, with 4 bases in the middle. Germline lookup yields CDR1 ENHRY and CDR2 SYGVKD. The CDR3 nucleotides are TGTGCCATCAGTGGGGACACAGATACGCAGTATTTT. Protein: CAISGDTDTQYF.

The rearrangement joins TRBV10-3 to TRBJ2-1; 12 bases map to TRBD2. This CDR3 comprises 16 residues. The junction had 7 bases not matched to a gene; V was cut back by 4 bases and J by 6 bases. Germline V gene data show CDR1 as ENHRY and CDR2 as SYGVKD. CDR3 amino acids: CAISGPTSGGPNEQFF. The CDR3 DNA reads as TGTGCCATCAGTGGCCCGACTAGCGGGGGACCCAATGAGCAGTTCTTC.

The chain joins TRBV2 to TRBJ1-2; D is uncertain. Trimming removed 7 bases from V and 6 bases from J, with 9 bases in between. The germline CDR1 and CDR2 sequences are SNHLY and FYNNEI. The CDR3 extends over 11 amino acids. CDR3 nucleotide sequence: TGTGCCAGCACGAGCGGGCATGGCTACACCTTC. It specifies CASTSGHGYTF.

This chain joins TRBV6-5 and TRBJ2-6; D gene uncertain. The CDR3 is 15 residues long. From germline, CDR1 is MNHEY and CDR2 SVGAGI. Trimming left V 3 bases short and J 0 bases short, with 6 bases between. CDR3 in DNA: TGTGCCAGCAGTTATGGCTTCTCTGGGGCCAACGTCCTGACTTTC. Its protein product is CASSYGFSGANVLTF.

This clone was seen a single time. This chain uses TRBV10-2 with TRBJ1-5; D may be TRBD1 (5 bases). CDR1 and CDR2 from the germline V gene are WSHSY and SAAADI. This CDR3 has 13 residues. Trimming stripped 7 bases from V and 1 base from J, with 8 bases between. Here the CDR3 reads CASTRDSNQPQHF. CDR3 coding DNA: TGCGCCAGCACCCGGGACAGCAATCAGCCCCAGCATTTT.

A word on this clone: Other DNA variants within this sample encode the same CDR3. This chain joins TRBV30 and TRBJ1-1; D is ambiguous. The germline gives CDR1 GTSNPN, CDR2 SVGIG (reference sequence). CDR3 length: 13 residues. Trimming took 3 bases from V and 1 from J, leaving 9 bases between them. The chain's CDR3 is CAWSPGGNTEAFF. CDR3 DNA sequence: TGTGCCTGGAGCCCCGGCGGGAACACTGAAGCTTTCTTT.

As regards this clone: This CDR3 is also generated by other DNA sequences in the sample. This rearrangement joins TRBV7-3 to TRBJ2-1, with 12 bases fitting TRBD2. CDR1 is SGHTA and CDR2 is FQGTGA in the germline V gene. The CDR3 has 14 amino acids. V lost 6 bases and J lost 6; bases outside the gene matches: 3. For the CDR3, the DNA is TGTGCCAGCAGGACTAGCGGGGGAGCCAATGAGCAGTTCTTC. Translating it yields CASRTSGGANEQFF.

J is TRBJ1-1 and V is TRBV14, with D unresolved. The CDR3 covers 14 residues. Germline V gene lookup returns CDR1 SGHDN and CDR2 FVKESK. The germline V and J ends were trimmed by 3 bases and 3 bases, with 11 bases remaining between them. The CDR3 DNA reads TGTGCCAGCAGCCAGGACTTGGGGTACACTGAAGCTTTCTTT. It is translated as CASSQDLGYTEAFF.

The chain is built from TRBV6-7 and TRBJ2-7; D is undetermined. TRBV6-7 is filed as an ORF, its function uncertain. Trimming cost V 9 bases and J 3 bases, with 12 bases left between them. The CDR3 loop spans 12 amino acids. CDR3 bases: TGTGCCAGAGCGACAAAAGGCTACGAGCAGTACTTC. Amino acids: CARATKGYEQYF.

V is TRBV5-1 and J is TRBJ2-7, with TRBD2 as a possible D gene (6 bases). The V gene lost 1 base and the J gene lost 1 base, with 12 bases spanning the gap. This CDR3 spans 15 amino acids. Germline V gene lookup returns CDR1 SGHRS and CDR2 YFSETQ. In DNA form, the CDR3 reads TGCGCCAGCAGCTTGTACAGCCGGGGGTCCTACGAGCAGTACTTC. It translates to CASSLYSRGSYEQYF.